The 26 T cell receptor beta chains reported below all come from one sample, sequenced in a study of cytomegalovirus exposure and HLA in healthy donors. The PCR made use of 60 Vbeta and 13 Jbeta primers. TCRdb's table, derived via immunoSEQ multiplex PCR, lists solely in-frame clones and lacks some. The sample includes roughly 150,000 clones, roughly three quarters of them seen just once. Sequenced sample: PBMCs. The receptors shown here come from a man younger than 35 in good health and CMV-seropositive.

The chain recombines TRBV27 with TRBJ1-2; D might be TRBD1 (5 bases). In germline, CDR1 is MNHEY, CDR2 SMNVEV (reference sequence). Trimming cost V 0 bases and J 6 bases, with 14 bases left between them. This CDR3 region has 15 residues. CDR3 loop: CASSLSVGGVNGYTF. CDR3 coding DNA: TGTGCCAGCAGTTTATCGGTAGGAGGGGTAAATGGCTACACCTTC.

The rearrangement links TRBV9 to TRBJ1-4, with TRBD1 identical over 7 bases. Germline CDR1 is SGDLS and CDR2 is YYNGEE. The V gene end was trimmed by 5 bases and the J gene end by 0 bases; junction bases not matched to a gene: 13. The CDR3 runs 18 residues. The CDR3 nucleotides are TGTGCCAGCAGTCGGACAGGAGGAGGATTTGCAACTAATGAAAAACTGTTTTTT. Translating it yields CASSRTGGGFATNEKLFF.

V usage is TRBV28 and J usage is TRBJ1-2; 7 bases map to TRBD1. Germline V lookup: CDR1 MDHEN, CDR2 SYDVKM. V lost 6 bases, J lost 6 bases, and 4 bases stayed unmatched. The CDR3 is 12 residues long. The CDR3 nucleotides read TGTGCCAGCAGCAAAGACAGGGATGGCTACACCTTC. It encodes CASSKDRDGYTF.

This clone was seen just once. The rearrangement uses TRBV14 and TRBJ2-4, with 8 bases matching TRBD2. Trimming took 8 bases from V and 0 from J; bases not matched to a gene: 9. Germline V gives CDR1 SGHDN, CDR2 FVKESK. The CDR3 runs to 16 residues. CDR3 sequence: CASSTGGFQAKNIQYF. The CDR3 nucleotides read TGTGCCAGCTCAACGGGAGGGTTCCAAGCCAAAAACATTCAGTACTTC.

CDR3 DNA sequence: TGTGCCAGCAGTTTAAGGTCGACTAGCGGGAGTAATGAGCAGTTCTTC. Its translation is CASSLRSTSGSNEQFF. V and J are TRBV27 and TRBJ2-1; 12 bases map to TRBD2. The V and J ends lost 2 bases and 7 bases, in that order; junction bases with no gene match: 6. The CDR3 consists of 16 residues. Germline V gene sequence: CDR1 MNHEY, CDR2 SMNVEV (reference sequence).

This clone has a handful of counts. The chain combines TRBV19 with TRBJ2-3, with D perhaps TRBD1 (5 bases). The germline gives CDR1 LNHDA, CDR2 SQIVND (reference sequence). V lost 5 bases and J 2 bases, leaving 11 bases between the germline ends. This CDR3 is built from 14 residues. The CDR3 reads CASSSKGPTDTQYF. CDR3 nucleotide sequence: TGTGCCAGTAGTTCAAAGGGGCCCACAGATACGCAGTATTTT.

V and J are TRBV28 and TRBJ1-5; a weak D match, TRBD1 (6 bases). With 4 bases removed from V and 6 bases from J, the gap between germline ends came to 13 bases. The CDR3 loop spans 14 amino acids. The germline V gene encodes CDR1 MDHEN and CDR2 SYDVKM. The CDR3 loop is CASSSQGRSQPQHF. CDR3 DNA: TGTGCCAGCAGTTCTCAGGGGAGAAGTCAGCCCCAGCATTTT.

The V call is TRBV7-9, the J call TRBJ1-2, with 7 bases fitting TRBD1. J gave up 8 bases and V 4 bases, and 13 bases lay outside the gene matches. Germline lookup yields CDR1 SEHNR and CDR2 FQNEAQ (reference sequence). The CDR3 has 15 residues. In DNA, the CDR3 is TGTGCCAGCAGCTCAACCGGGACAGAGCTTGCCGGCTACACCTTC. This codes for CASSSTGTELAGYTF.

The CDR3 bases are TGTGCCAGCAGCCCACAGGGCAGGAATGAAAAACTGTTTTTT. Amino acid sequence: CASSPQGRNEKLFF. V usage is TRBV2 and J usage is TRBJ1-4; possible D gene TRBD1, 6 bases. Trimming shortened V by 6 bases and J by 5 bases, and 13 bases separated the two germline ends. CDR3 length: 14 residues. Germline V lookup: CDR1 SNHLY, CDR2 FYNNEI.

V gene TRBV10-2 combines with J gene TRBJ2-5; 10 bases align to TRBD2. Unmatched junction bases numbered 1, after V lost 4 bases and J lost 5 bases. The CDR3 has 13 amino acids. Germline V gives CDR1 WSHSY, CDR2 SAAADI. In DNA, the CDR3 is TGCGCCAGCAGTGCTAGCGGGGGTGAGACCCAGTACTTC. Encoded protein: CASSASGGETQYF.

The rearrangement joins TRBV6-1 to TRBJ1-1; D is unclear. Germline V gives CDR1 MNHNS, CDR2 SASEGT. V lost 8 bases and J lost 0, with 13 bases in between. The CDR3 consists of 14 residues. This chain's CDR3 is CASQERVVNTEAFF. The CDR3 nucleotides are TGTGCCAGCCAAGAACGGGTAGTGAACACTGAAGCTTTCTTT.

For this clone: At one end the junction does not follow the germline gene, possibly because of a read error. For the CDR3, the DNA is TGCGCCAGCACCTTGGGGGGGGGCGATGAAAAACTGTTTTTT. Its protein is CASTLGGGDEKLFF. This chain connects TRBV5-1 to TRBJ1-4, with D perhaps TRBD1 (6 bases). CDR1 is SGHRS, CDR2 YFSETQ, per germline. CDR3 size: 14 residues. Combining the CDR3 with reference TRBV5-1 and TRBJ1-4 gives the whole variable domain KAGVTQTPRYLIKTRGQQVTLSCSPISGHRSVSWYQQTPGQGLQFLFEYFSETQRNKGNFPGRFSGRQFSNSRSEMNVSTLELGDSALYLCASTLGGGDEKLFFGSGTQLSVL.

This chain uses TRBV7-9 with TRBJ1-1, with a tentative D call TRBD1 (6 bases). The CDR3 sequence is 16 residues long. Looked up from germline, CDR1 is SEHNR and CDR2 is FQNEAQ (reference sequence). The V end lost 4 bases, the J end lost 0 bases, and 15 bases lay between the germline ends. CDR3 amino acids: CASSSSQGKVNTEAFF. Written as DNA, the CDR3 is TGTGCCAGCAGCTCCTCACAGGGTAAGGTGAACACTGAAGCTTTCTTT.

The rearrangement uses TRBV27 and TRBJ2-5, with D possibly TRBD1 on 5 matching bases. The V end was cut by 3 bases, the J end by 3 bases, with 14 bases between. The CDR3 covers 15 residues. Looked up from germline, CDR1 is MNHEY and CDR2 is SMNVEV (reference sequence). The CDR3 is CASSFHGQKEETQYF. DNA for the CDR3: TGTGCCAGCAGTTTTCATGGACAAAAAGAAGAGACCCAGTACTTC.

J is TRBJ2-5 and V is TRBV5-1; a possible D gene is TRBD1 (5 bases). The CDR3 has 12 amino acids. The V end lost 5 bases, the J end lost 5 bases, and 10 bases lay between the germline ends. Germline V lookup: CDR1 SGHRS, CDR2 YFSETQ. In DNA form, the CDR3 reads TGCGCCAGCAGGGGGCTGGAGGAGACCCAGTACTTC. This encodes CASRGLEETQYF.

The chain couples TRBV6-1 to TRBJ2-1; no clear D gene. The CDR3 loop spans 13 amino acids. The germline gives CDR1 MNHNS, CDR2 SASEGT. V was shortened by 3 bases and J by 9 bases, with 12 bases between the two germline ends. CDR3: CASSDPPSGEQFF. In DNA form, the CDR3 reads TGTGCCAGCAGTGACCCGCCTTCCGGTGAGCAGTTCTTC.

The V gene is TRBV5-1, the J gene TRBJ2-1, with TRBD2 matching 8 bases. The CDR3 spans 13 residues. Unmatched junction bases numbered 1, after V lost 0 bases and J lost 8 bases. Germline CDR1 reads SGHRS; CDR2 reads YFSETQ. The CDR3 nucleotides are TGCGCCAGCAGCTTGGCGGGACTAGATGAGCAGTTCTTC. Amino acids: CASSLAGLDEQFF.

This chain links TRBV5-1 with TRBJ2-5; TRBD1 is a possible D gene (6 bases). Germline CDR1 SGHRS, CDR2 YFSETQ. This CDR3 has 13 amino acids. Trimming pared 4 bases from V and 3 bases from J, leaving 10 bases between. The CDR3 sequence is CASSPDRKETQYF. The CDR3, as DNA: TGCGCCAGCAGCCCCGACAGGAAAGAGACCCAGTACTTC.

The chain joins TRBV19 to TRBJ1-1; TRBD1 aligns across 7 bases. The CDR3 has 14 amino acids. Germline V lookup: CDR1 LNHDA, CDR2 SQIVND (reference sequence). V shed 9 bases, J shed 5 bases, and the junction held 12 bases outside the gene matches. CDR3 sequence (DNA): TGTGCCAGCACCAAGGGGACAGATCGGACTGAAGCTTTCTTT. This encodes CASTKGTDRTEAFF.

V gene TRBV28 combines with J gene TRBJ1-1; no reliable D call. Between the trimmed V and J ends, which lost 7 bases and 10 bases, there was a span of 16 bases. The CDR3 spans 12 residues. In germline, CDR1 is MDHEN, CDR2 SYDVKM. The CDR3 coding sequence is TGTGCCAGCACCATGGGAGGACGCGGAGCTTTCTTT. Encoded protein: CASTMGGRGAFF. The full variable domain, rest sourced from reference TRBV28 and TRBJ1-1, is DVKVTQSSRYLVKRTGEKVFLECVQDMDHENMFWYRQDPGLGLRLIYFSYDVKMKEKGDIPEGYSVSREKKERFSLILESASTNQTSMYLCASTMGGRGAFFGQGTRLTVV.

V and J are TRBV5-5 and TRBJ1-5; no clear D. Trimming stripped 4 bases from V and 4 bases from J, with 15 bases between. There are 15 residues in the CDR3. The germline V gene has CDR1 SGHKS and CDR2 YYEKEE (reference sequence). The chain's CDR3 is CASSPSVSVNQPQHF. The CDR3 nucleotides read TGTGCCAGCAGCCCGTCAGTCTCTGTGAATCAGCCCCAGCATTTT.

The chain carries TRBV5-1 and TRBJ1-4, with D maybe TRBD1 (6 bases). Trimming pared 3 bases from V and 10 bases from J, leaving 16 bases between. Germline V gene sequence: CDR1 SGHRS, CDR2 YFSETQ. The CDR3 sequence is 14 residues long. The CDR3, as DNA: TGCGCCAGCAGCTCACGATTGCAAGGGGGAAAACTGTTTTTT. It is translated as CASSSRLQGGKLFF.

The chain employs TRBV9 and TRBJ1-2, with unresolved D. Germline V gene data show CDR1 as SGDLS and CDR2 as YYNGEE. Trimming removed 4 bases at V and 2 bases at J, with 3 bases between. The CDR3 length is 11 residues. The CDR3 DNA reads as TGTGCCAGCAGCCAAAACTATGGCTACACCTTC. Residues: CASSQNYGYTF. Full variable domain (remainder filled in from reference TRBV9 and TRBJ1-2): DSGVTQTPKHLITATGQRVTLRCSPRSGDLSVYWYQQSLDQGLQFLIQYYNGEERAKGNILERFSAQQFPDLHSELNLSSLELGDSALYFCASSQNYGYTFGSGTRLTVV.

CDR3 in amino acids: CASTRDRGNTEAFF. CDR3 nucleotides: TGTGCCAGTACCCGGGACAGGGGGAACACTGAAGCTTTCTTT. The rearrangement uses TRBV19 and TRBJ1-1; 10 nucleotides match TRBD1. From germline, CDR1 is LNHDA and CDR2 SQIVND (reference sequence). The V gene end was trimmed by 7 bases and the J gene end by 1 base; junction bases not matched to a gene: 3. The CDR3 is made up of 14 amino acids.

The chain recombines TRBV10-3 with TRBJ2-3; D unresolved. V was cut by 4 bases and J by 1 base, with 9 bases left in between. The CDR3 runs to 14 residues. CDR1 ENHRY and CDR2 SYGVKD come from the germline V gene. The CDR3 loop reads CAISAGLGTDTQYF. The DNA of the CDR3 is TGTGCCATCAGTGCCGGTCTCGGCACAGATACGCAGTATTTT.

This sequence joins TRBV2 and TRBJ2-3; D unresolved. Trimming cost V 4 bases and J 2 bases, with 10 bases left between them. CDR1 and CDR2 from the germline V gene are SNHLY and FYNNEI. This CDR3 has 14 amino acids. The CDR3 DNA reads as TGTGCCAGCAGTGTGAGGCAGCCCACAGATACGCAGTATTTT. Amino acid sequence: CASSVRQPTDTQYF.